This TCR beta chain originates from a study of blood T cell repertoires in COVID-19. This clone was counted only a few times. The length of the CDR3 is 17 residues. Germline lookup yields CDR1 MNHEY and CDR2 SMNVEV (reference sequence). The ends lost 0 bases at V and 3 bases at J; junction bases unmatched: 7. This table comes from immunoSEQ multiplex PCR, and its TCRdb copy is limited to in-frame clones, with some not included. The sample consists of around 190,000 clones, 87% of them appearing once. The chain has TRBV27 and TRBJ1-5; 8 bases line up with TRBD1. The specimen was PBMCs or T cells enriched from blood (not recorded which). This sequence originates from a man between 18 and 35 years old with acute COVID-19. This CDR3 is CASSLSSGQGFNQPQHF. The CDR3 DNA sequence: TGTGCCAGCAGTTTATCGAGTGGACAGGGATTCAATCAGCCCCAGCATTTT.